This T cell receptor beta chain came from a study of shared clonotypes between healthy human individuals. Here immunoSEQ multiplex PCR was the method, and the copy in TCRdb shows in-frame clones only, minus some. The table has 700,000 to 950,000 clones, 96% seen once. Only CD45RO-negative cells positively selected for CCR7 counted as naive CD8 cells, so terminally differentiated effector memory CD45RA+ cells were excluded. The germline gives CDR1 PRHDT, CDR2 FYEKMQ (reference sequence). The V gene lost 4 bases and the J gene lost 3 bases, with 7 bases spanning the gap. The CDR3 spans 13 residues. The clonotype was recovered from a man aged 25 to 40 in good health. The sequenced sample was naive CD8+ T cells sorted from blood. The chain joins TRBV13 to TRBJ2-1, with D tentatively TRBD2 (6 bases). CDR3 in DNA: TGTGCCAGCAGCTGGGGAGGCTACAATGAGCAGTTCTTC. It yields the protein CASSWGGYNEQFF.